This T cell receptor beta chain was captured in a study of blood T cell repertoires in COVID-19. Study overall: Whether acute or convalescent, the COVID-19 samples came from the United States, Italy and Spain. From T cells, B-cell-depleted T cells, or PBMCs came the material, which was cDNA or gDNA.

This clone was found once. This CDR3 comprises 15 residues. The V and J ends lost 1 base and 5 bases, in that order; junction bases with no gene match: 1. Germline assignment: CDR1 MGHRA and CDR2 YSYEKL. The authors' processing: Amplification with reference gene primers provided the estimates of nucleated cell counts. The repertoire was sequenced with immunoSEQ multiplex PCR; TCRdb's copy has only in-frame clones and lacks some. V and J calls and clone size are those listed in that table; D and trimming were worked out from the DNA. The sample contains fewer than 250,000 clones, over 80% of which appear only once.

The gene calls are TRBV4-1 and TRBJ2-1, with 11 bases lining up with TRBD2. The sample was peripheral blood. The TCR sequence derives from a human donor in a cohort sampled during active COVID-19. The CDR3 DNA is TGCGCCAGCAGCCAAGTACTAGCGGGGGACAATGAGCAGTTCTTC. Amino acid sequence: CASSQVLAGDNEQFF.